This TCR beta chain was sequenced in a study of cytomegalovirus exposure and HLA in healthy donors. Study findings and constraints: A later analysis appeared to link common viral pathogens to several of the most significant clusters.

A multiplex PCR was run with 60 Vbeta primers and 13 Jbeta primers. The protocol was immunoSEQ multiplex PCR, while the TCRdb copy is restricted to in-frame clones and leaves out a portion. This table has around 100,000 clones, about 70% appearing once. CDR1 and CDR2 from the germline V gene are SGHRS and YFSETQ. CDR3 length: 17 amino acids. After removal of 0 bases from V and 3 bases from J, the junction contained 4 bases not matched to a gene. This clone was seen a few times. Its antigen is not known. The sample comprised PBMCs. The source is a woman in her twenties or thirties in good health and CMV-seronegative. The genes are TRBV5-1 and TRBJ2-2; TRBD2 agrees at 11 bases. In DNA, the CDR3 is TGCGCCAGCAGCTTGGGCTCGGGACTAGCGGACACCGGGGAGCTGTTTTTT. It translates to CASSLGSGLADTGELFF.